This T cell receptor beta chain was captured by sequencing in a study of T-cell memory formation after mild COVID-19 (dated by TCRdb to 2020 to 2023). As for the study more broadly: Most TCR sequence clusters were specific to one of the two donors. T-cell clones expanding and contracting after mild COVID-19 in two donors were tracked by longitudinal TCRalpha and TCRbeta repertoire sequencing. Two young, previously healthy adult volunteers made up the cohort, one male and one female. The investigation overall reported the following: Some responding clones were detected in pre-infection memory, suggesting pre-existing cross-reactive memory T cells joined the SARS-CoV-2 response. Balanced CD4/CD8 phenotypes were observed for clones contracting from day 15 to 85, whereas a bias towards CD4+ was observed for a second wave of clones expanding from day 15 to 37. Contracting CD4+ clones turned up mainly in the CM and EM memory subsets, whereas EMRA was where CD8+ clones were enriched. SARS-CoV-2 specificity was not confirmed for the second-wave clones peaking on day 37. Only a couple of mild cases were covered in the study, and larger cohorts including severe cases with pre-infection samples were considered necessary.

Ficoll-Paque density gradient centrifugation was used to isolate PBMCs. The sample holds a few counts of this clonotype. Which antigen it targets is not known. No qualities accompany the bases; no much larger clone lies one base away. The listed sequencing device is Illumina NovaSeq 6000. TCRalpha and TCRbeta cDNA libraries were built by 5'RACE with constant-segment primers, adding sample barcodes and unique molecular identifiers. RNA was extracted from every sample with Trizol reagent. Amplification of the libraries took two PCR steps, and the second step added a second sample barcode plus Illumina TruSeq adapters. Sequencing of libraries was performed on an Illumina NovaSeq with 2 x 150 bp paired-end reads. On the study's bioinformatics: The reads were demultiplexed and collapsed into UMI-guided consensus sequences using migec v1.2.7. Using mixcr v2.1.11, UMI consensuses were aligned to TRA and TRB V and J templates and then assembled into clonotypes. Expanded or contracted clonotypes were those called significant by both edgeR and NoisET, with noise models trained on biological replicates. edgeR calls used a false discovery rate-adjusted p below 0.01 and a log2 fold-change threshold of 1. As an exploratory analysis of dynamics, PCA with hierarchical clustering was applied to max-normalized trajectories of the 1000 most abundant clonotypes. Separately sequenced CD4+ and CD8+ repertoires were used to assign the CD4 or CD8 phenotype of responding clones. The raw public reads went through TCRdb reprocessing: fastp at Q25, MiXCR clone calling, in-frame beta chains kept. Every distinct CDR3 protein forms one entry, paired with its most common genes and DNA. The V and J calls reflect TCRdb's pipeline rather than the authors' work. This sample comprises about 340,000 distinct CDR3 sequences, 13% to 15% of them detected only once. The top ten hold around a fifth of the sample.

The CDR3 has 14 amino acids, counting the end cysteine and phenylalanine. Only CDR3 DNA is held: 42 bases, read in frame from base 1. The V and J ends are trimmed by 2 bases and 4 bases, leaving 11 bases between them. From the germline V gene (reference sequence), CDR1 is MNHEY and CDR2 is SMNVEV. The chain is encoded by TRBV27 joined to TRBJ1-2; a tentative D call is TRBD1 (5 bases match). This TCR was recovered from a man aged 18 to 29 who had mild COVID-19 (a few samples of this study predate the infection). The sample titles of this study are shuffled in the database, so cell type and time point are left out; the donor was told from shared clones. The specimen was PBMCs or a T cell subset sorted from them (not recorded which). The CDR3 loop reads CASSLGAGSYGYTF. The nucleotide sequence is TGTGCCAGCAGTTTAGGGGCAGGGTCCTATGGCTACACCTTC.